Given below is one T cell receptor (beta chain) in context. A read error may produce the germline difference seen at one junction end. The germline CDR1 and CDR2 sequences are SGHNT and YENEEA. The CDR3 is made up of 13 amino acids. This sample was included in a study of blood T cell repertoires in COVID-19. Overall study context: Acute and convalescent COVID-19 samples came from the United States, Italy and Spain.

In the authors' workflow: Reference gene primer amplification gave nucleated cell count estimates. Here immunoSEQ multiplex PCR was the method, and the copy in TCRdb shows in-frame clones only, minus some. Clone size and V and J calls were adopted from that table, with D and trimming inferred from the DNA. The data hold 40,000 or so clones, with around nine tenths observed a single time. Sequenced input: peripheral blood. The source of this sequence is a human donor in a cohort sampled during active COVID-19. This sequence joins TRBV11-3 and TRBJ2-1; D may be TRBD2 (5 bases). The CDR3 nucleotides read TGTGCCACCAGCCGAGGGAGAAACAATGAGCAGTTCTTC. Amino acid sequence: CATSRGRNNEQFF.